This T cell receptor (beta chain) derives from a study of CD8 T cells in ankylosing spondylitis. Study-level findings and limits: Certain motif variants had earlier appeared in reactive arthritis synovial fluid and blood. The study identified a TCR beta motif of several highly homologous variants that appeared characteristic of ankylosing spondylitis blood. The clones that were linked to disease were reported to be significantly enriched in matched synovial fluid samples from ankylosing spondylitis patients.

The CDR3 length is 12 residues. CDR1 DFQATT and CDR2 SNEGSKA come from the germline V gene (reference sequence). A quantitative 5'-RACE method, one with molecular barcodes, was used to make TCR beta libraries. MiXCR, run by TCRdb on the 5' RACE reads, gives a single entry per CDR3 protein. The sample has around 180,000 distinct CDR3 sequences; approximately 12% are singletons. To note about this clonotype: Its antigen is as yet unknown. This may be a read error, as it is one base from a much larger clone.

The sequenced sample consisted of blood, either unsorted or a sorted T cell fraction (not recorded which). This chain connects TRBV20-1 to TRBJ2-5, with 7 nucleotides matching TRBD2. This clonotype was sampled from a female donor with ankylosing spondylitis or in good health (not recorded which). The CDR3 is CSVGEGRETQCF. CDR3 coding DNA: TGCAGCGTGGGGGAGGGTAGAGAGACCCAGTGCTTC.